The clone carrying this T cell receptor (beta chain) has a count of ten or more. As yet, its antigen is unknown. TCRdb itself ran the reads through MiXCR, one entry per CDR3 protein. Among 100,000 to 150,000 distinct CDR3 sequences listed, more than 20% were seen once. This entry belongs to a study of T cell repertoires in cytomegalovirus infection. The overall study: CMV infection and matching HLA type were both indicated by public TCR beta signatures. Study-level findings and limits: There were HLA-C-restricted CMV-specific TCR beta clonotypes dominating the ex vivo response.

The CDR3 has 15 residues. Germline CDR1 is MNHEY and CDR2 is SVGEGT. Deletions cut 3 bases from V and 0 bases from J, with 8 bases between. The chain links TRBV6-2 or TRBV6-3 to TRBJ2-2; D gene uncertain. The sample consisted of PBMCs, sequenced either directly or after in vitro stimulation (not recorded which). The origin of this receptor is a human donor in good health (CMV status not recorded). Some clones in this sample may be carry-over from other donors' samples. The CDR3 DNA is TGTGCCAGCAGTTATGGACCTACGAACACCGGGGAGCTGTTTTTT. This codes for CASSYGPTNTGELFF.